This TCR beta chain derives from a study of control samples from healthy donors and cancer patients. Sequencing used immunoSEQ multiplex PCR; TCRdb keeps in-frame clones, though not all of them. There are tens of thousands of clones in the sample; approximately 80% occur only once, and approximately 25% lies in the top ten. This CDR3 comprises 15 residues. V was trimmed by 4 bases and J by 2 bases, leaving 14 bases between them. The germline CDR1 and CDR2 sequences are MGHRA and YSYEKL. The sequenced sample consisted of PBMCs. The clonotype was recovered from a man in his 60s with head and neck cancer. V is TRBV4-1 and J is TRBJ2-5; D remains ambiguous. CDR3 in amino acids: CASSPAKDVQETQYF. The CDR3 region has the DNA TGCGCCAGCAGCCCGGCCAAAGATGTGCAAGAGACCCAGTACTTC.